Listed below are T cell receptor beta chains from one sample, sequenced in a study of control samples from healthy donors and cancer patients. Generated by immunoSEQ multiplex PCR, the TCRdb table keeps only in-frame clones and is missing some. The data contain about 170,000 clones, 90% to 95% of them singletons. Specimen: blood. The receptors here all came from a woman aged 30 to 39 in good health. CDR3s leave out the opening cysteine and the closing phenylalanine or tryptophan. The order of the fields is V gene, J gene, clone size, CDR3 protein. Size is omitted from some rows. Given values are once, few, many or a class for expanded clones.

>TRBV11-1|TRBJ1-1|.
ASSLGTVNTEAF
>TRBV6-5|TRBJ1-2|.
ASSYGPNYGYT
>TRBV12-3/TRBV12-4|TRBJ1-5|.
ASSYRVTQPQH
>TRBV27|TRBJ2-7|once
ASSLSAASSYEQY
>TRBV19|TRBJ2-3|once
ACSNGGLAATTDTQY
>TRBV21-1|TRBJ2-3|.
ASSKYRAGTDTQY
>TRBV7-2|TRBJ2-4|.
ASSPTGGIQY
>TRBV19|TRBJ1-6|.
ASSISQQGWNSPLH
>TRBV5-1|TRBJ2-7|.
ASSSGAPYEQY
>TRBV7-2|TRBJ2-7|.
ASSDRGDSSYEQY
>TRBV5-6|TRBJ2-3|.
ASSLVWGADTQY
>TRBV25-1|TRBJ1-2|.
ASSEYRAYT
>TRBV5-1|TRBJ1-3|.
ASSLEGTKNTIY
>TRBV19|TRBJ2-1|.
ASSIGLAGGYNEQF
>TRBV12-3/TRBV12-4|TRBJ2-7|.
ASVIAGGGEQY
>TRBV6-1|TRBJ1-2|.
ASSEVGYGYT
>TRBV7-8|TRBJ1-6|.
ASSLVHQGDSPLH
>TRBV4-1|TRBJ1-5|once
ASSRGQGADQPQH
>TRBV9|TRBJ2-2|.
ASTSGGGGDTGELF
>TRBV19|TRBJ1-6|.
ASSMDRRQRYNSPLH
>TRBV10-3|TRBJ2-1|.
AISQGLAEF
>TRBV5-1|TRBJ2-7|.
ASSNRDRLYEQY
>TRBV5-4|TRBJ1-1|.
ASSLWAGTEAF
>TRBV6-2/TRBV6-3|TRBJ2-7|.
ASRYGTSGSIYEQY
>TRBV9|TRBJ2-1|.
ASSASGRDNEQF
>TRBV18|TRBJ1-6|.
ASSQGRSSYNSPLH
>TRBV7-2|TRBJ1-1|.
ASSLGHRNTEAF
>TRBV15|TRBJ1-5|.
ATSRDSQPQH
>TRBV27|TRBJ2-6|.
ASSYRGSGANVLT
>TRBV6-4|TRBJ1-6|.
ASSEQGNSPLH
>TRBV27|TRBJ1-3|.
ASSQDSSGNTIY
>TRBV25-1|TRBJ2-3|.
ASSEYWGLAGGSGTQY
>TRBV3-1/TRBV3-2|TRBJ1-1|.
ASSQDRNTEAF
>TRBV12-5|TRBJ1-5|.
ASTGGRGQPQH
>TRBV19|TRBJ1-5|.
ASRETGNQPQH
>TRBV7-2|TRBJ1-1|.
ASSLDRNTEAF
>TRBV5-1|TRBJ1-2|once
ASSSTVLGGYT
>TRBV7-9|TRBJ1-1|.
ASSLAAGAETEAF
>TRBV6-2/TRBV6-3|TRBJ2-1|.
ASSRDFYLNEQF
>TRBV6-5|TRBJ1-1|.
ASTEDRVNTEAF
>TRBV27|TRBJ1-4|.
ASRGRVGNEKLF
>TRBV11-3|TRBJ1-5|.
ASSLDTNQPQH
>TRBV5-6|TRBJ2-7|once
ASSLAGTGGYEQY
>TRBV7-9|TRBJ1-1|few
ASRRTVNTEAF
>TRBV14|TRBJ1-1|.
ASSQATGGAEAF
>TRBV24-1|TRBJ1-1|.
ATTGNTEAF
>TRBV21-1|TRBJ1-2|.
ASSKLGGYGYT
>TRBV7-9|TRBJ1-1|.
ASSFGTAEAF
>TRBV18|TRBJ1-1|.
ASSPGQVLAEAF
>TRBV7-9|TRBJ2-1|few
ASSYRGDYNEQF
>TRBV6-5|TRBJ1-1|once
ASSYSRAGTEAF
>TRBV9|TRBJ2-3|.
ASSEGLAGGRDTQY
>TRBV7-9|TRBJ2-1|.
ASSLQDVYNEQF
>TRBV4-3|TRBJ2-1|.
ASSQVVVAGYNEQF